The source of this TCR beta chain is a study of cytotoxic CD8 clonotypes in ibrutinib-treated CLL. In the study overall: The cohort had about a dozen relapsed/refractory and approximately 14 treatment-naive patients, 17 IGHV unmutated. Response was recorded as partial in some 25 patients and complete in 2; at median around 70 months, approximately 14 remained remitted and approximately 12 had progressed.

This CDR3 has 15 residues. V lost 4 bases and J 3 bases, leaving 16 bases between the germline ends. The V gene's germline CDR1 is SGHNT and CDR2 YENEEA. This table comes from immunoSEQ multiplex PCR, and its TCRdb copy is limited to in-frame clones, with some not included. The sample has some 20,000 clones, 65% to 85% seen once; the top ten hold 5.7%. The chain combines TRBV11-3 with TRBJ2-7; weak D call: TRBD2 (5 bases). The TCR sequence derives from a human donor with chronic lymphocytic leukemia. Source: PBMCs, taken before ibrutinib treatment. This CDR3 is CASSSRVEGGYEQYF. CDR3 nucleotides: TGTGCCAGCAGCTCAAGGGTGGAAGGAGGCTACGAGCAGTACTTC.